This entry lists 7 T cell receptor beta chains sequenced from one sample in a study of cytomegalovirus exposure and HLA in healthy donors (TCRdb year 2017). Library generation was performed with the immunoSEQ multiplex PCR assay. The multiplex PCR relied on a mix of 60 forward primers for TCR Vbeta segments and 13 reverse primers for TCR Jbeta segments. Entries here come from immuneACCESS through TCRdb and include only in-frame sequences with V and J called. Some clones fail to appear in such tables; in the studies checked, an unresolved V gene covers under half of the shortfall, and the cause of the remainder is unknown. A total of approximately 120,000 clones appear in this sample, more than 75% of them only once. The ten largest clones add up to around 4% of the sample. What was sequenced was PBMCs. These receptors came from a man in his forties in good health and CMV-seronegative.

This chain joins TRBV7-9 and TRBJ2-1; a possible D gene is TRBD2 (6 bases). CDR3 length: 16 amino acids. Trimming removed 1 base at V and 5 bases at J, with 15 bases between. Germline CDR1 and CDR2: SEHNR and FQNEAQ (reference sequence). The CDR3 sequence: CASSLGWRGVDNEQFF. DNA of the CDR3: TGTGCCAGCAGCTTAGGGTGGCGGGGAGTCGACAATGAGCAGTTCTTC.

This clone was recorded a few times. The chain couples TRBV27 to TRBJ2-7; maybe TRBD1 (6 bases). V dropped 6 bases and J dropped 3 bases, with 18 bases sitting between them. This CDR3 is built from 15 residues. Germline lookup yields CDR1 MNHEY and CDR2 SMNVEV (reference sequence). CDR3 coding DNA: TGTGCCAGCAGACACCCCCAGGGGCAGCACTACGAGCAGTACTTC. This translates into CASRHPQGQHYEQYF.

The chain recombines TRBV4-3 with TRBJ2-7; D is possibly TRBD1 (7 bases). Deletions cut 4 bases from V and 0 bases from J, with 10 bases between. This CDR3 spans 14 amino acids. Germline CDR1 reads LGHNA; CDR2 reads YSLEER. The CDR3 DNA reads as TGCGCCAGCAGCCGCGGGACAGTCTCCTACGAGCAGTACTTC. It yields the protein CASSRGTVSYEQYF.

The genes are TRBV7-2 and TRBJ1-5, with TRBD1 as a possible D gene (5 bases). The CDR3 consists of 13 residues. Germline V gene sequence: CDR1 SGHTA, CDR2 FQGNSA. Between the trimmed V and J ends, which lost 5 bases and 4 bases, there was a span of 9 bases. CDR3 amino acids: CASSRRGNQPQHF. The CDR3 DNA reads as TGTGCCAGCAGCAGGCGGGGGAATCAGCCCCAGCATTTT.

The gene calls are TRBV2 and TRBJ2-7; D is unresolved. The CDR3 has 12 amino acids. V was pared by 11 bases and J by 1 base, with 12 bases between. CDR1 is SNHLY, CDR2 FYNNEI, per germline. The CDR3 coding sequence is TGTGCCTGCGATTCCTCGTCCTACGAGCAGTACTTC. As protein: CACDSSSYEQYF.

Of note for this clone: Germline is not matched at one junction end, which may reflect a read error. This rearrangement joins TRBV7-3 to TRBJ2-1, with 10 positions matching TRBD2. The CDR3 spans 15 residues. CDR1 is SGHTA and CDR2 is FQGTGA in the germline V gene. CDR3 region: CASSITSGKYNEQFF. CDR3 in DNA: TGTGCCAGCAGCATAACTAGCGGGAAATACAATGAGCAGTTCTTC.

The chain combines TRBV4-2 with TRBJ2-2; 10 nucleotides agree with TRBD2. The CDR3 totals 16 residues. Germline V lookup: CDR1 LGHNA, CDR2 YNFKEQ. V dropped 2 bases and J dropped 5; count of bases not matched to a gene: 5. CDR3 nucleotide sequence: TGTGCCAGCAGCCAACTCTCACTAGCGGGAACCGGGGAGCTGTTTTTT. This translates into CASSQLSLAGTGELFF.